This T cell receptor beta chain is drawn from a study of shared clonotypes between healthy human individuals. The length of the CDR3 is 13 residues. Germline V gene lookup returns CDR1 SEHNR and CDR2 FQNEAQ (reference sequence). With 5 bases removed from V and 4 bases from J, the gap between germline ends came to 11 bases. An even split of each subset's genomic DNA across several immunoSEQ plates was performed. The assay was immunoSEQ multiplex PCR, and TCRdb's table has in-frame clones only and misses some. Here the sample spans 850,000 to 1,200,000 clones, around 74% being singletons. The sample was memory CD4+ T cells sorted from blood. Subset of the sample: CD45RA-negative fraction. The TCR sequence derives from a man aged 18 to 30 in good health. This rearrangement joins TRBV7-9 to TRBJ1-1; D is unresolved. The CDR3: CASSTRSGTEAFF. CDR3 DNA: TGTGCCAGCAGCACTCGATCTGGCACTGAAGCTTTCTTT.